This T cell receptor beta chain is drawn from a study of T-cell reconstitution after alpha-beta-depleted transplantation in children. Overall study results and limits: T cells produced anew were the main source of T-cell counts and diversity one year after transplant. Where alpha-beta T cells came from about two months after transplant was reportedly several hundred expanded graft clones. Surviving recipient T cells and intrathymic progenitors accounted for some patients' high TCRbeta diversity at day 60.

Preparation of the TCRbeta library was carried out with unique molecular identifiers. In TCRdb, the PCR reads were re-called with MiXCR into one record per CDR3 protein. The sample shows around 200,000 distinct CDR3 sequences, roughly 11% of them seen only once. The germline CDR1 and CDR2 sequences are MNHNS and SASEGT. Trimming at V came to 4 bases and at J to 5 bases, leaving 14 bases not matched to a gene. There are 18 residues in the CDR3. There are many counts of this clonotype. Its antigen is undetermined. The rearrangement joins TRBV6-1 to TRBJ2-7; TRBD2 agrees at 13 bases. The TCR comes from a child younger than two with acute myeloid leukemia, due to receive a stem cell transplant. Sample: PBMCs, taken before TCRalphabeta/CD19-depleted stem cell transplant. CDR3 protein: CASSVSSRLAGGSHEQYF. The CDR3 DNA is TGTGCCAGCAGTGTAAGTAGTCGACTAGCGGGGGGATCGCACGAGCAGTACTTC.